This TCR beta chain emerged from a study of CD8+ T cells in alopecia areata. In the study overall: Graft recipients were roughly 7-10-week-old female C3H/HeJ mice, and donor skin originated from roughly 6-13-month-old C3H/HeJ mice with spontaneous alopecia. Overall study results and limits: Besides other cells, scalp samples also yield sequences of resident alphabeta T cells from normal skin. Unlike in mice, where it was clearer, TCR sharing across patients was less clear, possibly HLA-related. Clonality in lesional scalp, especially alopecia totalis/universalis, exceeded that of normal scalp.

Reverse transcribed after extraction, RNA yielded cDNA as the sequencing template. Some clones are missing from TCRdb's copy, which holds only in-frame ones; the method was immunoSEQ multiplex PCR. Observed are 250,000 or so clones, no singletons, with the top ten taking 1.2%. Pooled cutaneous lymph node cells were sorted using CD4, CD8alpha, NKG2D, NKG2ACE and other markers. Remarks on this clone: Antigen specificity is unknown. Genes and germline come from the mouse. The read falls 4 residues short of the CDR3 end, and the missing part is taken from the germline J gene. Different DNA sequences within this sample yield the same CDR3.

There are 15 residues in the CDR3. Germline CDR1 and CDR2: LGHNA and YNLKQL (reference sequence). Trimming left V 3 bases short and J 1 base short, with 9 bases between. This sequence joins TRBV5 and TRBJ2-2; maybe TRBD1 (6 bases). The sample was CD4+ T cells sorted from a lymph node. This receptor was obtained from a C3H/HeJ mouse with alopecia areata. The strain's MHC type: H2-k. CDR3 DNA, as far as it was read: TGTGCCAGCAGCCAGCCGGGACAAAACACCGGG. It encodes CASSQPGQNTG. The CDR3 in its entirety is CASSQPGQNTGQLYF.